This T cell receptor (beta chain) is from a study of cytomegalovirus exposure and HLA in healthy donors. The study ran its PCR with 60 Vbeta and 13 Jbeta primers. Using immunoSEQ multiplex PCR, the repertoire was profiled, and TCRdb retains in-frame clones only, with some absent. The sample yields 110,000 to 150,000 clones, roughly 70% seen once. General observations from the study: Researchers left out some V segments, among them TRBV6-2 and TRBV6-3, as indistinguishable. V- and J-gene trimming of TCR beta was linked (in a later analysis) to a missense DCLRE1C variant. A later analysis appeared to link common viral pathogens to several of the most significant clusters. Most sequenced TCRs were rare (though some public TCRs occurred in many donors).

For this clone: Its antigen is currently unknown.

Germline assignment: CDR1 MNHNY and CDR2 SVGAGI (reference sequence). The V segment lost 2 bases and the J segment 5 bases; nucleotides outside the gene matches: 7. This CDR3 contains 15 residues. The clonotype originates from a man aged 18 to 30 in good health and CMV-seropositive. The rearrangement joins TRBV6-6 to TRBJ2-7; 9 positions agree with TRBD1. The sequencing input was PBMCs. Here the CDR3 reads CASSYIPGQGHEQYF. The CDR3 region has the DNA TGTGCCAGCAGTTACATTCCGGGACAGGGACACGAGCAGTACTTC.